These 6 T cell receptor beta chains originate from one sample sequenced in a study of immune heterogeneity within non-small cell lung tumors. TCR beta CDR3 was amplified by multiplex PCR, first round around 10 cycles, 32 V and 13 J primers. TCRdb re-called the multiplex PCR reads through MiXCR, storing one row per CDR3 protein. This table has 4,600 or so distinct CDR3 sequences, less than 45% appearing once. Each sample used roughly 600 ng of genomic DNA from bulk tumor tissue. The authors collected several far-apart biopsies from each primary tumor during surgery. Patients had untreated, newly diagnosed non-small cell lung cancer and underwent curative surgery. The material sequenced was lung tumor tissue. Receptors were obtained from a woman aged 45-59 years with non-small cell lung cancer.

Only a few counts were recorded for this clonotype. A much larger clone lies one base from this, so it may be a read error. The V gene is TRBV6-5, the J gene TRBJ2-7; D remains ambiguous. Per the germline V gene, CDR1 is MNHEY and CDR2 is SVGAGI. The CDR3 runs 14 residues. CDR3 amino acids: CASSYWRQAVERYF. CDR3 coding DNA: TGTGCCAGCAGTTACTGGCGGCAGGCCGTGGAGCGGTACTTC.

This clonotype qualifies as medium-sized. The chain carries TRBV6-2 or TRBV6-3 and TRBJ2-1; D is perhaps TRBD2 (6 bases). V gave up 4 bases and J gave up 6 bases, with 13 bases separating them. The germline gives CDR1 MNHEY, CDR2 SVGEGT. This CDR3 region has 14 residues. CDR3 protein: CASSSWEVGNEQFF. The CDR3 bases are TGTGCCAGCAGTTCGTGGGAGGTGGGCAATGAGCAGTTCTTC.

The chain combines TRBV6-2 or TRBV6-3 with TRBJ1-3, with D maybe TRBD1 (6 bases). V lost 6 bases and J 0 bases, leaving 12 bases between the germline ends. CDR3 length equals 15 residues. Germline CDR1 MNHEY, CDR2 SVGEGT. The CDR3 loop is CASRLGGSSGNTIYF. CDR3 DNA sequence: TGTGCCAGCAGACTAGGGGGTAGCTCTGGAAACACCATATATTTT.

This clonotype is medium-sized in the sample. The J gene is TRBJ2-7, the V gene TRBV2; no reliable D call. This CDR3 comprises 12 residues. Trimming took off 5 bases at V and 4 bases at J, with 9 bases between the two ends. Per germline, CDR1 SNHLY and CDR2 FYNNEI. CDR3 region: CASSRLGYEQYF. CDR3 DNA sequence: TGTGCCAGCAGTAGATTAGGATACGAGCAGTACTTC.

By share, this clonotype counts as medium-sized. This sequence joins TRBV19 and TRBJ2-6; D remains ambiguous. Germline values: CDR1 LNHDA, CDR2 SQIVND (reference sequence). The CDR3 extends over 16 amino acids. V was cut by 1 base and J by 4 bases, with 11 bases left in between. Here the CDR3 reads CASSIAPSAGANVLTF. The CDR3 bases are TGTGCCAGTAGTATAGCTCCCTCGGCCGGGGCCAACGTCCTGACTTTC.

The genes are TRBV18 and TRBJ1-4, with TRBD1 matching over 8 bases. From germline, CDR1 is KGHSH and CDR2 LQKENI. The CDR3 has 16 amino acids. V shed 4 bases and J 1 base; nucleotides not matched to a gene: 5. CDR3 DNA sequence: TGTGCCAGCTCACTTGGACAGGGAAGAACTAATGAAAAACTGTTTTTT. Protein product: CASSLGQGRTNEKLFF.